The sample holds one count of the clone carrying this T cell receptor beta chain. This specimen belongs to a study of Ad26.COV2.S vaccination and SARS-CoV-2 variants. Background on the study: The authors gave Ad26.COV2.S intramuscularly, either once or twice 56 days apart.

This CDR3 contains 15 residues. V trimming: 3 bases; J trimming: 4 bases; junction bases outside the gene matches: 5. Germline CDR1 and CDR2: SGDLS and YYNGEE. Noted treatment: some 19 received Ad26.COV2.S at low or high dose, single or two shots; 5 received placebo; per-sample allocation not given. Sampling took place 63 days after the first vaccine or placebo injection. TCRdb's copy holds only in-frame clones and misses some; the assay was immunoSEQ multiplex PCR. This table holds 440,000 or so clones, less than 95% found once. The source of this sequence is a person between 18 and 60 years old who received the Ad26.COV2.S COVID-19 vaccine or a placebo. V is TRBV9 and J is TRBJ2-3; 10 positions match TRBD1. Specimen: peripheral blood, collected in a trial of Ad26.COV2.S vaccine versus placebo. The CDR3 region is CASSARQGAADTQYF. The CDR3 nucleotides read TGTGCCAGCAGCGCCAGACAGGGGGCCGCAGATACGCAGTATTTT.